These 22 T cell receptor beta chains came from one sample sequenced in a study of blood T cell repertoires in COVID-19. Assay: immunoSEQ multiplex PCR; the TCRdb copy retains only in-frame clones and omits some. This sample carries some 300,000 clones, approximately 89% of them seen once, and the ten largest clones take under 3.5%. Sequenced input: PBMCs or T cells enriched from blood (not recorded which). The source is a woman aged 45-65 years who had been exposed to COVID-19.

This clone was counted a few times. The chain has TRBV4-1 and TRBJ2-3; 8 bases line up with TRBD1. Per germline, CDR1 MGHRA and CDR2 YSYEKL. V dropped 5 bases and J dropped 2; count of bases not matched to a gene: 6. The CDR3 runs to 15 residues. CDR3 nucleotides: TGCGCCAGCAGCGGGACAGGCCGCAACACAGATACGCAGTATTTT. It is translated as CASSGTGRNTDTQYF.

The chain carries TRBV28 and TRBJ1-2; TRBD1 agrees at 10 bases. The CDR3 is 14 residues long. CDR1 and CDR2 from the germline V gene are MDHEN and SYDVKM. Losses at the gene ends were 5 bases for V and 5 bases for J; bases not matched to a gene: 5. The CDR3 DNA sequence: TGTGCCAGCAGTCCAGGGGACAGGGGATATGGCTACACCTTC. It yields the protein CASSPGDRGYGYTF.

V and J are TRBV28 and TRBJ2-7, with D perhaps TRBD2 (6 bases). There are 15 residues in the CDR3. Between the trimmed V and J ends, which lost 6 bases and 7 bases, there was a span of 22 bases. Germline V gene lookup returns CDR1 MDHEN and CDR2 SYDVKM. This CDR3 is CASSSPGRGVREQYF. The CDR3 DNA reads TGTGCCAGCAGCTCCCCCGGGCGGGGAGTGAGGGAGCAGTACTTC.

The chain is built from TRBV29-1 and TRBJ2-5, with a tentative D call TRBD2 (7 bases). In germline, CDR1 is SQVTM, CDR2 ANQGSEA. The CDR3 extends over 14 amino acids. Trimming took off 7 bases at V and 1 base at J, with 16 bases between the two ends. The CDR3 loop is CSARQRGGQETQYF. As DNA, the CDR3 is TGCAGCGCCCGACAGAGGGGGGGCCAAGAGACCCAGTACTTC.

This chain connects TRBV13 to TRBJ2-2; 7 bases are shared with TRBD1. The CDR3 length is 13 residues. V shed 5 bases, J shed 6 bases, and the junction held 3 bases outside the gene matches. Per germline, CDR1 PRHDT and CDR2 FYEKMQ (reference sequence). The CDR3 DNA is TGTGCCAGCAGCACCGACAGGGCCGGGGAGCTGTTTTTT. It specifies CASSTDRAGELFF. Based on the CDR3 plus reference TRBV13 and TRBJ2-2, the full variable domain is AAGVIQSPRHLIKEKRETATLKCYPIPRHDTVYWYQQGPGQDPQFLISFYEKMQSDKGSIPDRFSAQQFSDYHSELNMSSLELGDSALYFCASSTDRAGELFFGEGSRLTVL.

For the CDR3, the DNA is TGTGCCAGCAGCCAATCGGGGTTGACGGCCTACAATGAGCAGTTCTTC. Protein sequence: CASSQSGLTAYNEQFF. The chain links TRBV3-1 (or the pseudogene TRBV3-2) to TRBJ2-1; tentative D call: TRBD2 (5 bases). Per germline, CDR1 LGHDT and CDR2 YNNKEL (reference sequence). This CDR3 is built from 16 residues. Trimming left V 2 bases short and J 2 bases short, with 13 bases between.

The chain combines TRBV27 with TRBJ1-5, with 9 bases aligning to TRBD1. This CDR3 comprises 15 residues. Unmatched junction bases numbered 6, after V lost 5 bases and J lost 4 bases. Germline loops: CDR1 MNHEY, CDR2 SMNVEV (reference sequence). The CDR3 here is CASSLTGGPNQPQHF. The CDR3 DNA is TGTGCCAGCAGTCTGACAGGGGGACCAAATCAGCCCCAGCATTTT.

The V gene is TRBV5-1, the J gene TRBJ2-7, with 13 bases that match TRBD2. Germline loops: CDR1 SGHRS, CDR2 YFSETQ. Germline trimming cut 3 bases from V and 4 bases from J; bases unmatched to any gene: 7. The CDR3 sequence is 16 residues long. The CDR3 loop is CASSSTGLAGAYEQYF. Written as DNA, the CDR3 is TGCGCCAGCAGCTCTACCGGACTAGCGGGGGCTTACGAGCAGTACTTC.

The chain links TRBV28 to TRBJ2-7; 8 positions match TRBD2. The length of the CDR3 is 14 residues. The germline V gene encodes CDR1 MDHEN and CDR2 SYDVKM. With V trimmed by 8 bases and J by 0 bases, 6 bases remained unmatched. This CDR3 reads CASRSGGNSYEQYF. CDR3 nucleotide sequence: TGTGCCAGCCGATCGGGGGGGAACTCCTACGAGCAGTACTTC. The full variable domain, completed using reference TRBV28 and TRBJ2-7, is DVKVTQSSRYLVKRTGEKVFLECVQDMDHENMFWYRQDPGLGLRLIYFSYDVKMKEKGDIPEGYSVSREKKERFSLILESASTNQTSMYLCASRSGGNSYEQYFGPGTRLTVT.

In nucleotides, the CDR3 is TGTGCCAGCAGCCAGCACCCAAACCCCGACAGGGGGCTTGGAAACACCATATATTTT. This codes for CASSQHPNPDRGLGNTIYF. This rearrangement joins TRBV4-2 to TRBJ1-3; 10 bases are a match to TRBD1. The CDR3 consists of 19 residues. Germline CDR1 LGHNA, CDR2 YNFKEQ. The V and J ends lost 3 bases and 3 bases, in that order; junction bases with no gene match: 14.

This chain's CDR3 is CASSYEATGGGYGYTF. The CDR3 DNA is TGTGCCAGCAGTTACGAAGCCACAGGGGGCGGCTATGGCTACACCTTC. The chain carries TRBV6-5 and TRBJ1-2; 9 bases are shared with TRBD1. The V gene end was trimmed by 2 bases and the J gene end by 4 bases; junction bases not matched to a gene: 8. The CDR3 contains 16 residues. CDR1 is MNHEY and CDR2 is SVGAGI in the germline V gene.

This chain joins TRBV5-4 and TRBJ2-2; D might be TRBD1 (5 bases). Germline V gene lookup returns CDR1 SGHNT and CDR2 YYREEE (reference sequence). V lost 4 bases and J lost 4, with 11 bases in between. The CDR3 has 14 amino acids. The CDR3 DNA reads as TGTGCCAGCAGCGGATACCAGGGCACCGGGGAGCTGTTTTTT. Its protein is CASSGYQGTGELFF.

This clone was detected once. The chain joins TRBV2 to TRBJ2-2; 9 bases align to TRBD2. Germline CDR1 and CDR2: SNHLY and FYNNEI. This CDR3 spans 16 amino acids. The V gene end was trimmed by 7 bases and the J gene end by 1 base; junction bases not matched to a gene: 7. The CDR3 spells CASTSRTSENTGELFF. The DNA of the CDR3 is TGTGCCAGCACGTCCAGGACTAGCGAGAACACCGGGGAGCTGTTTTTT.

The genes are TRBV7-8 and TRBJ2-7, with D perhaps matching TRBD1 (5 bases). CDR3 length: 14 residues. The germline CDR1 and CDR2 sequences are SGHVS and FQNEAQ. The V gene lost 2 bases and the J gene lost 6 bases, with 14 bases spanning the gap. The CDR3 DNA follows: TGTGCCAGCAGCTTATCCAGGGTATATAGCGAGCAGTACTTC. Its translation is CASSLSRVYSEQYF.

This clone was recorded a few times. The V and J genes are TRBV5-6 and TRBJ1-2; no clear D gene. This CDR3 region has 15 residues. Germline CDR1 is SGHDT and CDR2 is YYEEEE. Trimming cost V 1 base and J 6 bases, with 16 bases left between them. The CDR3 DNA sequence: TGTGCCAGCAGCTTGAGGATCGTGTCGGGTGATGGCTACACCTTC. It codes for CASSLRIVSGDGYTF.

The J gene is TRBJ2-7, the V gene TRBV28, with a weak D call TRBD1 (5 bases). The CDR3 loop spans 15 amino acids. The germline V gene encodes CDR1 MDHEN and CDR2 SYDVKM. The V and J ends lost 6 bases and 4 bases respectively, with 19 bases between them. The CDR3 sequence: CASSRGHHIEYEQYF. The CDR3 region has the DNA TGTGCCAGCAGCCGTGGACACCACATAGAATACGAGCAGTACTTC. Looking up the rest from reference TRBV28 and TRBJ2-7 gives the full variable domain: DVKVTQSSRYLVKRTGEKVFLECVQDMDHENMFWYRQDPGLGLRLIYFSYDVKMKEKGDIPEGYSVSREKKERFSLILESASTNQTSMYLCASSRGHHIEYEQYFGPGTRLTVT.

The chain links TRBV28 to TRBJ2-7; 8 bases line up with TRBD2. J lost 5 bases, V lost 3 bases, and 15 bases had no gene match. Germline V gives CDR1 MDHEN, CDR2 SYDVKM. The CDR3 is 17 amino acids. Written as DNA, the CDR3 is TGTGCCAGCAGTTTCCCTCCCGGGAGGGGGGGTTGGGACGAGCAGTACTTC. Amino acids: CASSFPPGRGGWDEQYF. Filled out from reference TRBV28 and TRBJ2-7, the complete variable domain reads DVKVTQSSRYLVKRTGEKVFLECVQDMDHENMFWYRQDPGLGLRLIYFSYDVKMKEKGDIPEGYSVSREKKERFSLILESASTNQTSMYLCASSFPPGRGGWDEQYFGPGTRLTVT.

V and J are TRBV3-1 (or the pseudogene TRBV3-2) and TRBJ2-1; TRBD2 aligns across 10 bases. The CDR3 length is 16 residues. Unmatched junction bases numbered 6, after V lost 1 base and J lost 6 bases. From germline, CDR1 is LGHDT and CDR2 YNNKEL (reference sequence). The CDR3 DNA reads TGTGCCAGCAGCCAAGTTTTAGCGGGGGGCCTCAATGAGCAGTTCTTC. Protein product: CASSQVLAGGLNEQFF.

This chain links TRBV19 with TRBJ1-5; TRBD1 might be the D (6 bases). The V end was cut by 7 bases, the J end by 2 bases, with 12 bases between. Germline-derived CDR1 and CDR2 are LNHDA and SQIVND (reference sequence). The CDR3 has 14 amino acids. In DNA form, the CDR3 reads TGTGCCAGTAACCCACAGGGCGGCAATCAGCCCCAGCATTTT. It codes for CASNPQGGNQPQHF.

This chain connects TRBV7-8 to TRBJ1-4; D is possibly TRBD1 (5 bases). This CDR3 spans 14 amino acids. V was trimmed by 5 bases and J by 6 bases, leaving 13 bases between them. Germline-derived CDR1 and CDR2 are SGHVS and FQNEAQ. CDR3 loop: CASSPFAGDEKLFF. Here the CDR3 DNA reads TGTGCCAGCAGCCCTTTCGCGGGGGATGAAAAACTGTTTTTT.

V and J are TRBV7-9 and TRBJ2-7, with D possibly matching TRBD2 (6 bases). The CDR3 is 14 amino acids. Germline-derived CDR1 and CDR2 are SEHNR and FQNEAQ (reference sequence). Trimming pared 5 bases from V and 2 bases from J, leaving 13 bases between. The CDR3 loop reads CASSDGTSTYEQYF. The DNA for the CDR3 is TGTGCCAGCAGCGACGGGACTTCAACCTACGAGCAGTACTTC.

This clone was picked up one time. The chain has TRBV5-1 and TRBJ2-1; 7 bases match TRBD1. The CDR3 is 20 amino acids. With 5 bases clipped from V and 0 bases from J, the junction kept 20 bases outside the gene matches. CDR1 and CDR2 from the germline V gene are SGHRS and YFSETQ. Written as DNA, the CDR3 is TGCGCCAGCAGACCTATTCCGGGACAGTCGCCGGAGAGCTCCTACAATGAGCAGTTCTTC. This sequence encodes CASRPIPGQSPESSYNEQFF.